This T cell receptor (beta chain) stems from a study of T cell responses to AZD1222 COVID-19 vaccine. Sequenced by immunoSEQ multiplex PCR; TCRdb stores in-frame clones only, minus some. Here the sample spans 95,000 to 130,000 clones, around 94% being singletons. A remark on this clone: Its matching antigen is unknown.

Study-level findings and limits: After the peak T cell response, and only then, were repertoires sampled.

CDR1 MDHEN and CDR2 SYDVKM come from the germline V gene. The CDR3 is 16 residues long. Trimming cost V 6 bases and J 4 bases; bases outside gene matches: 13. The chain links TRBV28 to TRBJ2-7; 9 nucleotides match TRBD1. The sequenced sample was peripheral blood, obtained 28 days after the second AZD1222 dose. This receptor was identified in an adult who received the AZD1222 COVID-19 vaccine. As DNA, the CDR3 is TGTGCCAGCAGAGGGGGCGGGCCCGGGACAGGGTACGAGCAGTACTTC. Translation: CASRGGGPGTGYEQYF.